This T cell receptor beta chain was identified in a study of cytomegalovirus exposure and HLA in healthy donors. The study, taken as a whole, reports: Later analysis showed TCR association rates varying by HLA locus, highest for DRB1 and lowest for HLA-C. V- and J-gene trimming in TCR beta was tied to a missense DCLRE1C variant by an analysis performed later. A few chains tied to CMV proved CMV antigen-specific in vitro. TCR beta sequences numbering 16,951 were associated with HLA alleles at 0.05 false discovery rate in a later analysis.

On this clone: The antigen is undetermined.

The primer mix had 60 Vbeta and 13 Jbeta primers. The protocol was immunoSEQ multiplex PCR, while the TCRdb copy is restricted to in-frame clones and leaves out a portion. The table records roughly 200,000 clones, about 9.4% of them present only once. CDR3 length: 15 amino acids. Germline V lookup: CDR1 SGHAT, CDR2 FQNNGV. V shed 5 bases and J shed 5 bases, with 16 bases lying between them. Sequencing input: PBMCs. The genes are TRBV11-2 and TRBJ2-1, with TRBD2 as a possible D gene (7 bases). This receptor was taken from a woman under 40 in good health and CMV-seropositive. The CDR3 region is CASSEGRGGHNEQFF. The CDR3 region has the DNA TGTGCCAGCAGCGAGGGGAGGGGGGGACACAATGAGCAGTTCTTC.